One and the same sample provided the 11 T cell receptor beta chains below, sequenced in a study of T-cell memory formation after mild COVID-19. From the 5' RACE reads, TCRdb called clonotypes with MiXCR, one entry per CDR3 protein. The sample holds about 360,000 distinct CDR3 sequences, roughly 14% seen once. Sequenced: PBMCs or a T cell subset sorted from them (not recorded which). The receptors derive from a man aged 18-30 years who had mild COVID-19 (a few samples of this study predate the infection). Cell type and time point are not known.

The rearrangement joins TRBV20-1 to TRBJ1-1; no clear D. V was pared by 3 bases and J by 0 bases, with 8 bases between. Germline V gene data show CDR1 as DFQATT and CDR2 as SNEGSKA (reference sequence). This CDR3 is built from 13 residues. DNA of the CDR3: TGCAGTGCTAGTCTGGACTTGAACACTGAAGCTTTCTTT. The encoded protein is CSASLDLNTEAFF.

In this sample, this clonotype turned up a few times. V and J are TRBV6-5 and TRBJ2-2; 10 bases are shared with TRBD2. The length of the CDR3 is 17 residues. The V segment lost 2 bases and the J segment 2 bases; nucleotides outside the gene matches: 5. Germline assignment: CDR1 MNHEY and CDR2 SVGAGI. DNA of the CDR3: TGTGCCAGCAGTTACCCTGGACTAGCGGAAAACACCGGGGAGCTGTTTTTT. Its protein is CASSYPGLAENTGELFF.

This clonotype was counted at least ten times. The junction departs from the called germline gene at one end, perhaps through a read error. The rearrangement joins TRBV12-3 or TRBV12-4 to TRBJ2-7; a possible D gene is TRBD2 (6 bases). CDR3 size: 12 residues. The CDR3 region has the DNA TGTGCCAGCAGTCAGTGGACTACCGAGCCGAGCTTC. This sequence encodes CASSQWTTEPSF.

The chain links TRBV11-1 to TRBJ2-1; D tentatively fits TRBD1 or TRBD2 (5 bases each). V dropped 0 bases and J dropped 2 bases, with 11 bases sitting between them. The CDR3 runs to 16 residues. Germline CDR1 reads SGHAT; CDR2 reads FQDESV (reference sequence). This CDR3 reads CASSLAPGTAYNEQFF. The CDR3 nucleotides are TGTGCCAGCAGCTTAGCCCCCGGGACCGCCTACAATGAGCAGTTCTTC. Full variable domain (missing parts from reference TRBV11-1 and TRBJ2-1): EAEVAQSPRYKITEKSQAVAFWCDPISGHATLYWYRQILGQGPELLVQFQDESVVDDSQLPKDRFSAERLKGVDSTLKIQPAELGDSAMYLCASSLAPGTAYNEQFFGPGTRLTVL.

This clonotype was seen a handful of times. The chain employs TRBV18 and TRBJ1-3, with D possibly being TRBD1 (6 bases). Trimming cost V 3 bases and J 0 bases, with 15 bases left between them. Germline V gives CDR1 KGHSH, CDR2 LQKENI. CDR3 length equals 17 residues. The CDR3 bases are TGTGCCAGCTCACCCGAGACGGGACAAAACTCTGGAAACACCATATATTTT. Its translation is CASSPETGQNSGNTIYF. Looking up the rest from reference TRBV18 and TRBJ1-3 gives the full variable domain: NAGVMQNPRHLVRRRGQEARLRCSPMKGHSHVYWYRQLPEEGLKFMVYLQKENIIDESGMPKERFSAEFPKEGPSILRIQQVVRGDSAAYFCASSPETGQNSGNTIYFGEGSWLTVV.

This clonotype was detected many times. The V call is TRBV30, the J call TRBJ2-1; D not certain. Trimming cost V 2 bases and J 8 bases, with 10 bases left between them. Germline loops: CDR1 GTSNPN, CDR2 SVGIG (reference sequence). This CDR3 contains 12 residues. The CDR3 nucleotides read TGTGCCTGGAGTCCTGGCATCCATGAGCAGTTCTTC. Encoded protein: CAWSPGIHEQFF.

The chain uses TRBV2 and TRBJ2-7; tentatively, D is TRBD1 (6 bases). Germline loops: CDR1 SNHLY, CDR2 FYNNEI. This CDR3 is 14 amino acids long. V dropped 8 bases and J dropped 3 bases, with 17 bases sitting between them. CDR3 DNA: TGTGCCAGCTGGGAACTGGGACAAATCTACGAGCAGTACTTC. Amino acid sequence: CASWELGQIYEQYF.

This clonotype has ten or more counts. The chain joins TRBV9 to TRBJ1-2; D unclear. CDR3 length: 14 residues. Germline-derived CDR1 and CDR2 are SGDLS and YYNGEE. V was pared by 0 bases and J by 1 base, with 7 bases between. CDR3 region: CASSVVVSNYGYTF. In DNA, the CDR3 is TGTGCCAGCAGCGTAGTTGTCAGTAACTATGGCTACACCTTC.

The chain is built from TRBV4-1 and TRBJ2-3; 8 positions agree with TRBD1. The CDR3 has 16 residues. Germline loops: CDR1 MGHRA, CDR2 YSYEKL. V shed 3 bases and J 2 bases; nucleotides not matched to a gene: 7. CDR3: CASSHGAGGVTDTQYF. In nucleotides, the CDR3 is TGCGCCAGCAGCCACGGCGCAGGGGGCGTCACAGATACGCAGTATTTT.

This clonotype was seen a handful of times. The chain combines TRBV20-1 with TRBJ2-7; no firm D call. Germline assignment: CDR1 DFQATT and CDR2 SNEGSKA (reference sequence). V lost 3 bases to trimming and J lost 6 bases, with 18 bases between them. The CDR3 is 14 amino acids. CDR3 sequence: CSASSAHNLFEQYV. DNA of the CDR3: TGCAGTGCTAGTTCGGCACACAATCTCTTCGAGCAGTACGTC.

The V and J genes are TRBV5-6 and TRBJ2-1; no definite D call. Trimming took 4 bases from V and 4 from J, leaving 21 bases between them. The CDR3 loop spans 17 amino acids. Looked up from germline, CDR1 is SGHDT and CDR2 is YYEEEE. CDR3 residues: CASSHTLTDKIYNEQFF. The CDR3 DNA is TGTGCCAGCAGCCACACGCTGACCGACAAAATATACAATGAGCAGTTCTTC.